A single sample gave rise to the 14 T cell receptor beta chains below, sequenced in a study of PD-L1 blockade in urothelial cancer. Stated time point: pretreatment peripheral blood. TCRdb keeps only in-frame clones here, not all; method: immunoSEQ multiplex PCR. Among about 47,000 clones listed, around 83% were seen once. The specimen comprised PBMCs, sampled around atezolizumab (anti-PD-L1) treatment. Source of these receptors: a man aged 50-59 years with urothelial cancer.

This rearrangement joins TRBV28 to TRBJ2-4; 7 bases align to TRBD1. The V and J ends lost 3 bases and 1 base, in that order; junction bases with no gene match: 3. The germline CDR1 and CDR2 sequences are MDHEN and SYDVKM. The CDR3 consists of 15 residues. The CDR3 DNA reads TGTGCCAGCAGTTTTGAGGGGGCGGCCAAAAACATTCAGTACTTC. It translates to CASSFEGAAKNIQYF.

The chain employs TRBV15 and TRBJ2-5; D perhaps matches TRBD1 (6 bases). The CDR3 spans 15 residues. Germline CDR1 LNHNV, CDR2 YYDKDF (reference sequence). The V end was cut by 0 bases, the J end by 3 bases, with 11 bases between. CDR3 region: CATSRDGRTEETQYF. The DNA for the CDR3 is TGTGCCACCAGCAGAGATGGGCGGACAGAAGAGACCCAGTACTTC.

A single count supports this clone. The chain carries TRBV29-1 and TRBJ2-3, with D tentatively TRBD2 (7 bases). The CDR3 has 14 amino acids. Deletions cut 6 bases from V and 0 bases from J, with 13 bases between. Per the germline V gene, CDR1 is SQVTM and CDR2 is ANQGSEA. CDR3 DNA: TGCAGCGTCGCGGGGGCATTTAGCACAGATACGCAGTATTTT. This encodes CSVAGAFSTDTQYF.

CDR3 residues: CASGDGGRGSSSYEQYF. Here the CDR3 DNA reads TGTGCCAGCGGGGACGGCGGGAGGGGCTCAAGCTCCTACGAGCAGTACTTC. The V gene is TRBV11-1, the J gene TRBJ2-7; 9 nucleotides line up with TRBD2. V was clipped by 8 bases and J by 0 bases; unmatched bases: 14. The length of the CDR3 is 17 residues. Germline CDR1 is SGHAT and CDR2 is FQDESV (reference sequence).

The genes are TRBV18 and TRBJ1-1, with D uncertain. V was clipped by 3 bases and J by 6 bases, with 17 bases between them. Germline CDR1 is KGHSH and CDR2 is LQKENI. The length of the CDR3 is 15 residues. CDR3 in amino acids: CASSPPGEGGAEAFF. DNA of the CDR3: TGTGCCAGCTCACCGCCTGGGGAGGGTGGCGCTGAAGCTTTCTTT.

J is TRBJ1-4 and V is TRBV28; a possible D gene is TRBD1 (6 bases). The CDR3 is made up of 13 amino acids. Germline V gives CDR1 MDHEN, CDR2 SYDVKM. The V and J ends lost 6 bases and 7 bases respectively, with 12 bases between them. This CDR3 is CASRPDSIEKLFF. The CDR3 DNA sequence: TGTGCCAGCAGACCGGACAGCATTGAAAAACTGTTTTTT.

J is TRBJ2-2 and V is TRBV5-1; D gene uncertain. The length of the CDR3 is 15 residues. Trimming took off 0 bases at V and 5 bases at J, with 11 bases between the two ends. Germline CDR1 is SGHRS and CDR2 is YFSETQ. CDR3: CASSLVRTGTGELFF. Here the CDR3 DNA reads TGCGCCAGCAGCTTGGTCCGAACCGGTACCGGGGAGCTGTTTTTT.

As DNA, the CDR3 is TGTGCCAGTAGTATAGTCGGAGACCACCAGACCCAGTACTTC. It is translated as CASSIVGDHQTQYF. The chain carries TRBV19 and TRBJ2-5; no definite D call. V was shortened by 1 base and J by 6 bases, with 12 bases between the two germline ends. This CDR3 spans 14 amino acids. Germline assignment: CDR1 LNHDA and CDR2 SQIVND (reference sequence). The full variable domain, in which reference TRBV19 and TRBJ2-5 provide the parts outside the CDR3, is DGGITQSPKYLFRKEGQNVTLSCEQNLNHDAMYWYRQDPGQGLRLIYYSQIVNDFQKGDIAEGYSVSREKKESFPLTVTSAQKNPTAFYLCASSIVGDHQTQYFGPGTRLLVL.

J is TRBJ1-5 and V is TRBV6-5; 7 bases match TRBD1. CDR1 is MNHEY and CDR2 is SVGAGI in the germline V gene. V shed 5 bases, J shed 4 bases, and the junction held 8 bases outside the gene matches. The CDR3 extends over 15 amino acids. Here the CDR3 DNA reads TGTGCCAGCAGTCGCAACAGGGGCGTGAATCAGCCCCAGCATTTT. Protein: CASSRNRGVNQPQHF.

The genes are TRBV6-6 and TRBJ1-1; 7 bases match TRBD1. Trimming removed 4 bases from V and 1 base from J; junction bases left unmatched: 3. Germline CDR1 is MNHNY and CDR2 is SVGAGI (reference sequence). The CDR3 totals 14 residues. The CDR3 loop reads CASSWDRENTEAFF. The CDR3 DNA is TGTGCCAGCAGTTGGGACAGAGAGAACACTGAAGCTTTCTTT.

The chain joins TRBV2 to TRBJ2-1; 9 bases are a match to TRBD2. The ends lost 2 bases at V and 7 bases at J; junction bases unmatched: 6. The CDR3 totals 15 residues. CDR1 and CDR2 (germline): SNHLY, FYNNEI. DNA for the CDR3: TGTGCCAGCAGTGAATGGGTCGGACTAGCGAATGAGCAGTTCTTC. Its translation: CASSEWVGLANEQFF.

The chain is built from TRBV19 and TRBJ1-1; tentatively, D is TRBD1 (5 bases). With 5 bases removed from V and 3 bases from J, the gap between germline ends came to 16 bases. This CDR3 comprises 15 residues. Per germline, CDR1 LNHDA and CDR2 SQIVND (reference sequence). This CDR3 is CASSPWAGGDTEAFF. As DNA, the CDR3 is TGTGCCAGTAGTCCGTGGGCGGGGGGGGACACTGAAGCTTTCTTT.

This chain's CDR3 is CASRLLNTEAFF. In DNA form, the CDR3 reads TGTGCCAGCAGACTCTTGAACACTGAAGCTTTCTTT. V is TRBV25-1 and J is TRBJ1-1; D is undetermined. Germline assignment: CDR1 MGHDK and CDR2 SYGVNS. This CDR3 has 12 residues. The V end lost 6 bases, the J end lost 0 bases, and 5 bases lay between the germline ends.

The rearrangement uses TRBV5-6 and TRBJ1-3, with D unclear. The CDR3 consists of 13 residues. Germline V gene sequence: CDR1 SGHDT, CDR2 YYEEEE. V was trimmed by 5 bases and J by 4 bases, leaving 10 bases between them. The CDR3 region is CASRGREGNTIYF. In nucleotides, the CDR3 is TGTGCCAGCAGGGGTCGGGAAGGAAACACCATATATTTT.